The 29 T cell receptor beta chains below all came from one sample that was sequenced in a study of shared clonotypes between healthy human individuals. Generated by immunoSEQ multiplex PCR, the TCRdb table keeps only in-frame clones and is missing some. This table holds 650,000 to 700,000 clones, around 90% found once. The sequenced sample was memory CD8+ T cells from PBMCs. Described subset: CD45RO+ cells pooled with CCR7-negative TemRA cells. The receptors stem from a man aged 18 to 29 in good health. Some clones in this sample may be carry-over from other donors' samples.

The chain employs TRBV30 and TRBJ2-7; 8 bases line up with TRBD2. This CDR3 contains 13 residues. Germline assignment: CDR1 GTSNPN and CDR2 SVGIG (reference sequence). V was pared by 4 bases and J by 7 bases, with 9 bases of the junction left unmatched. CDR3 amino acids: CAWTSGSPREQYF. The CDR3 bases are TGTGCCTGGACCAGCGGGAGCCCTCGGGAGCAGTACTTC.

This sequence joins TRBV30 and TRBJ2-5; either TRBD1 or TRBD2 may supply D (5 bases each). TRBJ2-7 explains the end of the DNA better; the J call may be wrong. Germline loops: CDR1 GTSNPN, CDR2 SVGIG (reference sequence). CDR3 length: 12 amino acids. The CDR3 region has the DNA TGTGCCTGGAGTGCGGGGCCCTACGAGCAGTACTTC. It translates to CAWSAGPYEQYF.

This clone was seen a single time. This sequence joins TRBV2 and TRBJ2-1; tentatively, D is TRBD2 (6 bases). Per germline, CDR1 SNHLY and CDR2 FYNNEI. The CDR3 is made up of 15 amino acids. The V and J ends lost 4 bases and 5 bases respectively, with 15 bases between them. The DNA of the CDR3 is TGTGCCAGCAGTGGAAAGGGACTCCTCCACAATGAGCAGTTCTTC. It yields the protein CASSGKGLLHNEQFF.

The genes are TRBV6-4 and TRBJ2-3; D possibly matches TRBD1 or TRBD2 (5 bases each). The length of the CDR3 is 17 residues. Trimming shortened V by 2 bases and J by 2 bases, and 17 bases separated the two germline ends. Germline V CDR1 and CDR2: MRHNA, SNTAGT. CDR3 coding DNA: TGTGCCAGCAGTGACCCTAAACCCGAGGGGCCCACAGATACGCAGTATTTT. Residues: CASSDPKPEGPTDTQYF.

The V call is TRBV2, the J call TRBJ2-1, with 12 bases fitting TRBD1. Germline values: CDR1 SNHLY, CDR2 FYNNEI. The CDR3 totals 14 residues. V shed 8 bases and J 8 bases; nucleotides not matched to a gene: 7. The CDR3 DNA sequence: TGTGCCAGCGGGGGACAGGGGGCTTGGGATGAGCAGTTCTTC. Protein sequence: CASGGQGAWDEQFF. The full variable domain, rest sourced from reference TRBV2 and TRBJ2-1, is EPEVTQTPSHQVTQMGQEVILRCVPISNHLYFYWYRQILGQKVEFLVSFYNNEISEKSEIFDDQFSVERPDGSNFTLKIRSTKLEDSAMYFCASGGQGAWDEQFFGPGTRLTVL.

This chain joins TRBV2 and TRBJ1-5; 7 bases are a match to TRBD1. CDR3 length: 19 amino acids. The germline CDR1 and CDR2 sequences are SNHLY and FYNNEI. V gave up 4 bases and J gave up 1 base; unmatched junction bases: 16. The CDR3 DNA reads as TGTGCCAGCAGTGTCCAGGGGACAGACCGGCAGTGGAGCAATCAGCCCCAGCATTTT. This encodes CASSVQGTDRQWSNQPQHF.

The chain employs TRBV6-4 and TRBJ1-1; 10 nucleotides align to TRBD1. V lost 3 bases to trimming and J lost 4 bases; unmatched junction nucleotides: 5. The CDR3 extends over 15 amino acids. The germline V gene encodes CDR1 MRHNA and CDR2 SNTAGT. CDR3 in DNA: TGTGCCAGCAGTGAGACGGGACAGGGGATCACTGAAGCTTTCTTT. Translating gives CASSETGQGITEAFF.

In the case of this clone: It differs at one base from a far larger clone, so likely a read error. The chain carries TRBV4-1 and TRBJ2-7; TRBD1 aligns across 8 bases. The germline V gene encodes CDR1 MGHRA and CDR2 YSYEKL. The V and J ends lost 3 bases and 8 bases, in that order; junction bases with no gene match: 9. This CDR3 region has 14 residues. CDR3 protein: CASSHIGQGGKQYF. CDR3 DNA: TGCGCCAGCAGCCATATAGGACAGGGCGGAAAGCAGTACTTC.

This sequence joins TRBV13 and TRBJ2-7; D perhaps matches TRBD1 (7 bases). Trimming stripped 0 bases from V and 7 bases from J, with 13 bases between. Germline CDR1 is PRHDT and CDR2 is FYEKMQ (reference sequence). This CDR3 is built from 14 residues. CDR3 protein: CASSLGLEGAEQYF. The CDR3 bases are TGTGCCAGCAGCTTAGGCCTGGAGGGGGCGGAGCAGTACTTC.

V and J are TRBV29-1 and TRBJ2-7, with 8 nucleotides matching TRBD2. J lost 0 bases, V lost 4 bases, and 2 bases had no gene match. The CDR3 runs 13 residues. CDR1 and CDR2 from the germline V gene are SQVTM and ANQGSEA. The CDR3 loop is CSVVSGVSYEQYF. For the CDR3, the DNA is TGCAGCGTTGTTAGCGGGGTCTCCTACGAGCAGTACTTC.

In its sample, this clone was seen once. The rearrangement joins TRBV6-4 to TRBJ2-7; D remains unclear. The CDR3 spans 8 residues. The germline V and J ends were trimmed by 9 bases and 6 bases, with 3 bases remaining between them. CDR1 MRHNA and CDR2 SNTAGT come from the germline V gene. CDR3 coding DNA: TGTGCCAGGCCCGAGCAGTACTTC. Translation gives CARPEQYF.

This clone appeared a single time. The CDR3 DNA is TGTGCCAGCAGCTTATCCGGTCCGTCAGATACGCAGTATTTT. As protein: CASSLSGPSDTQYF. This chain connects TRBV7-9 to TRBJ2-3; D ambiguous. Trimming left V 2 bases short and J 4 bases short, with 10 bases between. Germline CDR1 is SEHNR and CDR2 is FQNEAQ (reference sequence). The CDR3 has 14 residues. The entire variable domain, with the rest obtained from reference TRBV7-9 and TRBJ2-3, is as follows: DTGVSQNPRHKITKRGQNVTFRCDPISEHNRLYWYRQTLGQGPEFLTYFQNEAQLEKSRLLSDRFSAERPKGSFSTLEIQRTEQGDSAMYLCASSLSGPSDTQYFGPGTRLTVL.

J is TRBJ2-7 and V is TRBV9; 11 nucleotides align to TRBD1. This CDR3 has 17 residues. With V trimmed by 3 bases and J by 5 bases, 13 bases remained unmatched. The germline CDR1 and CDR2 sequences are SGDLS and YYNGEE. CDR3 DNA: TGTGCCAGCAGCGGCCCCCGCCGGGACAGGGGGGTTCACGAGCAGTACTTC. The encoded protein is CASSGPRRDRGVHEQYF.

The J gene is TRBJ2-2, the V gene TRBV4-1; D gene ambiguous. The V gene lost 4 bases and the J gene lost 1 base, with 13 bases spanning the gap. CDR1 and CDR2 from the germline V gene are MGHRA and YSYEKL. The CDR3 consists of 16 residues. Written as DNA, the CDR3 is TGCGCCAGCAGCCGACATACTCGCCAGAACACCGGGGAGCTGTTTTTT. Translation gives CASSRHTRQNTGELFF.

The genes are TRBV30 and TRBJ2-5; D may be TRBD2 (5 bases). There are 14 residues in the CDR3. CDR1 is GTSNPN, CDR2 SVGIG, per germline (reference sequence). The ends were cut back, 0 bases at V and 5 bases at J, with 13 bases in the middle. The DNA of the CDR3 is TGTGCCTGGAGTGTAGGTGCGGGTTTGGAGACCCAGTACTTC. It codes for CAWSVGAGLETQYF.

The table lists this clone with many counts. The chain carries TRBV6-5 and TRBJ2-3; weak D call: TRBD2 (6 bases). The V and J ends lost 2 bases and 6 bases respectively, with 15 bases between them. This CDR3 spans 15 amino acids. Germline CDR1 and CDR2: MNHEY and SVGAGI. Written as DNA, the CDR3 is TGTGCCAGCAGTTACCTAGCGAACGCGGCGGATACGCAGTATTTT. Protein sequence: CASSYLANAADTQYF.

The V call is TRBV9, the J call TRBJ2-3; no clear D gene. This CDR3 has 14 residues. CDR1 is SGDLS and CDR2 is YYNGEE in the germline V gene. V lost 4 bases and J lost 3, with 12 bases in between. The CDR3: CASSPPEKTDTQYF. The DNA for the CDR3 is TGTGCCAGCAGCCCTCCGGAAAAGACAGATACGCAGTATTTT.

On this clone: The sample carries other DNA sequences with the same CDR3. The CDR3 region has the DNA TGTGCCAGCAGCTCTCAGGAAACTAATGAAAAACTGTTTTTT. Amino acid sequence: CASSSQETNEKLFF. The chain carries TRBV7-9 and TRBJ1-4; no firm D call. Germline CDR1 SEHNR, CDR2 FQNEAQ (reference sequence). The V end lost 4 bases, the J end lost 1 base, and 7 bases lay between the germline ends. The CDR3 covers 14 residues.

This rearrangement joins TRBV7-2 to TRBJ2-5; D might be TRBD1 or TRBD2, each matching 6 bases. Germline CDR1 reads SGHTA; CDR2 reads FQGNSA. Trimming took 3 bases from V and 5 from J, leaving 16 bases between them. CDR3 size: 15 residues. The CDR3 sequence is CASSFWGPAGETQYF. In DNA form, the CDR3 reads TGTGCCAGCAGCTTCTGGGGGCCAGCGGGCGAGACCCAGTACTTC. Full variable domain (missing parts from reference TRBV7-2 and TRBJ2-5): GAGVSQSPSNKVTEKGKDVELRCDPISGHTALYWYRQSLGQGLEFLIYFQGNSAPDKSGLPSDRFSAERTGGSVSTLTIQRTQQEDSAVYLCASSFWGPAGETQYFGPGTRLLVL.

The rearrangement uses TRBV25-1 and TRBJ2-7; 8 bases are a match to TRBD1. J gave up 3 bases and V 5 bases, and 9 bases lay outside the gene matches. Germline loops: CDR1 MGHDK, CDR2 SYGVNS. This CDR3 contains 15 residues. The CDR3, as DNA: TGTGCCAGCAGTAGGTGGGGACAGGCTGACTACGAGCAGTACTTC. Encoded protein: CASSRWGQADYEQYF.

The chain couples TRBV5-1 to TRBJ2-7, with 9 bases fitting TRBD2. Germline V gives CDR1 SGHRS, CDR2 YFSETQ. CDR3 length: 13 amino acids. The V segment lost 1 base and the J segment 6 bases; nucleotides outside the gene matches: 2. The CDR3 bases are TGCGCCAGCAGCTTGTTAGCGGGAGCCGAGCAGTACTTC. Translation gives CASSLLAGAEQYF.

The rearrangement joins TRBV28 to TRBJ1-2; D perhaps matches TRBD1 (5 bases). Trimming removed 5 bases at V and 4 bases at J, with 17 bases between. CDR3 length equals 15 residues. Germline CDR1 reads MDHEN; CDR2 reads SYDVKM. The CDR3 nucleotides are TGTGCCAGCAGTGAGGGTACAGGTTTTGGCTATGGCTACACCTTC. It specifies CASSEGTGFGYGYTF.

V and J are TRBV4-3 and TRBJ2-3; 9 bases match TRBD1. The germline V gene encodes CDR1 LGHNA and CDR2 YSLEER. The V segment lost 2 bases and the J segment 0 bases; nucleotides outside the gene matches: 3. This CDR3 is 16 amino acids long. In DNA form, the CDR3 reads TGCGCCAGCAGCCAAAACAGGGGGCCTAGCACAGATACGCAGTATTTT. The encoded protein is CASSQNRGPSTDTQYF.

The chain links TRBV15 to TRBJ2-1, with D hard to call. Germline CDR1 and CDR2: LNHNV and YYDKDF (reference sequence). V lost 1 base and J lost 8, with 12 bases in between. CDR3 length equals 14 residues. The CDR3 protein is CATSRGARMDEQFF. CDR3 coding DNA: TGTGCCACCAGCAGAGGGGCCCGGATGGATGAGCAGTTCTTC.

V gene TRBV19 combines with J gene TRBJ2-3, with TRBD2 identical over 9 bases. Trimming removed 5 bases from V and 3 bases from J; junction bases left unmatched: 6. CDR1 and CDR2 (germline): LNHDA, SQIVND (reference sequence). The CDR3 totals 15 residues. CDR3 DNA sequence: TGTGCCAGTAGTCCCCGCCTAGCGGGGACAGATACGCAGTATTTT. Protein product: CASSPRLAGTDTQYF. The complete variable domain, with remaining parts taken from reference TRBV19 and TRBJ2-3, reads DGGITQSPKYLFRKEGQNVTLSCEQNLNHDAMYWYRQDPGQGLRLIYYSQIVNDFQKGDIAEGYSVSREKKESFPLTVTSAQKNPTAFYLCASSPRLAGTDTQYFGPGTRLTVL.

The rearrangement links TRBV6-5 to TRBJ1-2; D is undetermined. Trimming removed 5 bases at V and 2 bases at J, with 12 bases between. This CDR3 is built from 14 residues. Per germline, CDR1 MNHEY and CDR2 SVGAGI. CDR3 in DNA: TGTGCCAGCAGTCCCCACGGGAGGAACTATGGCTACACCTTC. The encoded protein is CASSPHGRNYGYTF.

This chain connects TRBV4-1 to TRBJ1-2; 8 nucleotides line up with TRBD1. CDR3 length equals 14 residues. V dropped 1 base and J dropped 8; count of bases not matched to a gene: 6. Germline assignment: CDR1 MGHRA and CDR2 YSYEKL. The CDR3 DNA follows: TGCGCCAGCAGCCAAGTCGGACAGGGCGGAGGCTACACCTTC. Translating it yields CASSQVGQGGGYTF.

Only a few counts were recorded for this clone. The chain recombines TRBV27 with TRBJ1-2; the D gene is possibly TRBD1 (6 bases). CDR1 and CDR2 (germline): MNHEY, SMNVEV (reference sequence). The germline V and J ends were trimmed by 3 bases and 4 bases, with 9 bases remaining between them. The CDR3 contains 13 residues. The CDR3 is CASSFQTGYGYTF. The DNA for the CDR3 is TGTGCCAGCAGTTTCCAGACAGGCTATGGCTACACCTTC.

The CDR3 sequence is CASSPGGAETQYF. CDR3 in DNA: TGTGCCAGCTCACCCGGGGGCGCGGAGACCCAGTACTTC. The chain is built from TRBV18 and TRBJ2-5; D could derive from TRBD1 or TRBD2 (6 bases each). Trimming cost V 3 bases and J 5 bases, with 10 bases left between them. The CDR3 length is 13 residues. Looked up from germline, CDR1 is KGHSH and CDR2 is LQKENI.